The 15 T cell receptor beta chains given below trace back to one sample, sequenced in a study (dated by TCRdb to 2014 to 2015). The method behind the library was 5' RACE. Sequencing instrument: Illumina MiSeq. The public sequencing data were trimmed at Q25 with fastp and processed into clonotypes with MiXCR by TCRdb, which kept only in-frame beta chains. CDR3 protein duplicates are merged, each entry listing the most common genes and DNA. The sample table contains 30,000 or so distinct CDR3 sequences; only one count was recorded for approximately 25% of them. The leading ten clones occupy around 4% of the sample. Sequencing was performed on memory CD4+ T cells sorted from blood. Read against the paper, the sample's cell subset or site label means: memory CD4+ T cells, CD4+CD45RO+CD25-. The receptors were gathered from a female donor with breast cancer.

The chain combines TRBV24-1 with TRBJ2-1, with 8 bases fitting TRBD2. The trim removed 10 bases at V and 8 bases at J, leaving 9 bases unmatched. Germline loops: CDR1 KGHDR, CDR2 SFDVKD. This CDR3 contains 13 residues. CDR3 residues: CATSLSGGDEQFF. CDR3 nucleotide sequence: TGTGCCACAAGCCTTTCGGGGGGGGATGAGCAGTTCTTC.

This clonotype occurred a few times. The rearrangement joins TRBV12-3 or TRBV12-4 to TRBJ2-2, with 7 positions matching TRBD1. With V trimmed by 10 bases and J by 5 bases, 7 bases remained unmatched. The CDR3 contains 13 residues. DNA of the CDR3: TGTGCCACCGTCGGGACAGCAACCGGGGAGCTGTTTTTT. The encoded protein is CATVGTATGELFF.

As regards this clonotype: The junction shows a germline mismatch at one end, possibly a read error. This sequence joins TRBV20-1 and TRBJ1-4; D unclear. Germline V gives CDR1 DFQATT, CDR2 SNEGSKA (reference sequence). CDR3 length equals 16 residues. CDR3 amino acids: CSAKDREETTNKKLFF. The CDR3 region has the DNA TGCAGTGCTAAAGATCGAGAGGAAACAACTAATAAAAAACTGTTTTTT.

Regarding this clonotype: This may be a read error: a much more frequent sequence differs by one nucleotide. This rearrangement joins TRBV6-5 to TRBJ2-7; D is perhaps TRBD2 (5 bases). V gave up 5 bases and J gave up 0 bases, with 11 bases separating them. CDR3 length: 14 residues. CDR1 and CDR2 (germline): MNHEY, SVGAGI. CDR3 in amino acids: CASSRQEGSYEQYF. The CDR3 DNA reads as TGTGCCAGCAGTCGCCAAGAGGGCTCCTACGAGCAGTACTTC.

This clonotype was seen a handful of times. Given the absence of the conserved phenylalanine or tryptophan at the CDR3 end, a read error is likely. V and J are TRBV5-6 and TRBJ1-2; TRBD1 aligns across 9 bases. Losses at the gene ends were 2 bases for V and 6 bases for J; bases not matched to a gene: 2. Germline values: CDR1 SGHDT, CDR2 YYEEEE. The CDR3 runs to 13 residues. The CDR3 reads CASSFGTGNGYTS. CDR3 bases: TGTGCCAGCAGCTTCGGGACAGGGAATGGCTACACCTCC.

This clonotype was seen more than once but under ten times. The chain combines TRBV7-2 with TRBJ2-3; TRBD2 agrees at 14 bases. J gave up 5 bases and V 1 base, and 5 bases lay outside the gene matches. The CDR3 totals 17 residues. The germline CDR1 and CDR2 sequences are SGHTA and FQGNSA. The CDR3 DNA reads as TGTGCCAGCAGCTTAGGACTAGCGGGAGGGTACCAAGATACGCAGTATTTT. It encodes CASSLGLAGGYQDTQYF.

The sample holds many counts of this clonotype. The chain has TRBV6-5 and TRBJ2-1; the D gene is possibly TRBD1 (6 bases). This CDR3 comprises 12 residues. Between the trimmed V and J ends, which lost 5 bases and 6 bases, there was a span of 8 bases. Germline lookup yields CDR1 MNHEY and CDR2 SVGAGI. CDR3: CASSPDSNEQFF. As DNA, the CDR3 is TGTGCCAGCAGTCCGGACAGCAATGAGCAGTTCTTC.

This clonotype has a count of ten or more. The chain combines TRBV5-1 with TRBJ2-1; no clear D. Trimming took 1 base from V and 7 from J, leaving 6 bases between them. Germline V lookup: CDR1 SGHRS, CDR2 YFSETQ. The CDR3 has 12 amino acids. In DNA, the CDR3 is TGCGCCAGCAGCTTGTCGCCGAATGAGCAGTTCTTC. It yields the protein CASSLSPNEQFF.

This clonotype was seen at least ten times. CDR3 nucleotide sequence: TGTGCCAGCAGCCGGAGGGCGGTCTTGGGGATTGGGGAGAGCTCCTACAATGAGCAGTTCTTC. Translated: CASSRRAVLGIGESSYNEQFF. The chain combines TRBV7-8 with TRBJ2-1; D might be TRBD2 (6 bases). Per the germline V gene, CDR1 is SGHVS and CDR2 is FQNEAQ. V lost 5 bases and J lost 0, with 29 bases in between. There are 21 residues in the CDR3.

This clonotype was seen more than once but under ten times. The rearrangement uses TRBV12-5 and TRBJ1-3, with 8 positions matching TRBD1. J lost 0 bases, V lost 2 bases, and 6 bases had no gene match. The CDR3 runs to 17 residues. The germline V gene has CDR1 LGHNT and CDR2 FRNRAP. CDR3 in DNA: TGTGCTAGTGGTTTGTACGGACAGGGACCCTCTGGAAACACCATATATTTT. Its translation: CASGLYGQGPSGNTIYF.

The V call is TRBV12-3 or TRBV12-4, the J call TRBJ2-1; TRBD2 aligns across 11 bases. The CDR3 has 16 amino acids. The J segment lost 7 bases and the V segment lost 3 bases, leaving 8 bases of the junction unmatched. In DNA form, the CDR3 reads TGTGCCAGCAGTTTTTCCGGCCTAGCGGGGGGTAATGAGCAGTTCTTC. This codes for CASSFSGLAGGNEQFF.

A few counts support this clonotype. The rearrangement uses TRBV5-1 and TRBJ2-7; D ambiguous. Germline CDR1 reads SGHRS; CDR2 reads YFSETQ. The CDR3 contains 13 residues. Trimming removed 2 bases from V and 4 bases from J, with 10 bases in between. In nucleotides, the CDR3 is TGCGCCAGCAGCTTTGGTACATATTACGAGCAGTACTTC. It specifies CASSFGTYYEQYF.

A word on this clonotype: The junction departs from the called germline gene at one end, perhaps through a read error. The V gene is TRBV4-1, the J gene TRBJ2-7; perhaps TRBD2 as D (5 bases). CDR1 and CDR2 from the germline V gene are MGHRA and YSYEKL. The CDR3 length is 15 residues. CDR3 sequence: CAGSQEWRPAYEQYF. The CDR3 nucleotides read TGCGCCGGCAGCCAAGAATGGAGGCCAGCCTACGAGCAGTACTTC.

This clonotype was seen only a few times. The chain has TRBV27 and TRBJ2-1, with D possibly being TRBD1 or TRBD2 (5 bases each). CDR1 is MNHEY and CDR2 is SMNVEV in the germline V gene (reference sequence). V was pared by 2 bases and J by 4 bases, with 9 bases between. The CDR3 is 14 residues long. CDR3 DNA sequence: TGTGCCAGCAGTTTACGGGGACCGTACAATGAGCAGTTCTTC. This translates into CASSLRGPYNEQFF.

As to this clonotype: No conserved phenylalanine or tryptophan ends this CDR3, so it is likely a read error. The V call is TRBV5-6, the J call TRBJ1-5; D remains unclear. Germline lookup yields CDR1 SGHDT and CDR2 YYEEEE. The V gene lost 2 bases and the J gene lost 2 bases, with 11 bases spanning the gap. The CDR3 extends over 15 amino acids. The CDR3 nucleotides are TGTGCCAGCAGCTTAGGGAAGTTACGCAATCAGCCCCAGCATGTT. Translated, it gives CASSLGKLRNQPQHV.